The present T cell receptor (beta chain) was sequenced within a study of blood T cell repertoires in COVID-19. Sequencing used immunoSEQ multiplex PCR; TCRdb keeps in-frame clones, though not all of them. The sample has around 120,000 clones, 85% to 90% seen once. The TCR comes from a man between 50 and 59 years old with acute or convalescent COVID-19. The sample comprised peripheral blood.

The CDR3 sequence is CASHPALGVASGNTIYF. The CDR3 region has the DNA TGTGCCAGCCACCCCGCCTTAGGGGTCGCCTCTGGAAACACCATATATTTT. The chain couples TRBV19 to TRBJ1-3, with D perhaps TRBD1 (5 bases). Trimming took 9 bases from V and 0 from J, leaving 21 bases between them. There are 17 residues in the CDR3. Per germline, CDR1 LNHDA and CDR2 SQIVND (reference sequence).